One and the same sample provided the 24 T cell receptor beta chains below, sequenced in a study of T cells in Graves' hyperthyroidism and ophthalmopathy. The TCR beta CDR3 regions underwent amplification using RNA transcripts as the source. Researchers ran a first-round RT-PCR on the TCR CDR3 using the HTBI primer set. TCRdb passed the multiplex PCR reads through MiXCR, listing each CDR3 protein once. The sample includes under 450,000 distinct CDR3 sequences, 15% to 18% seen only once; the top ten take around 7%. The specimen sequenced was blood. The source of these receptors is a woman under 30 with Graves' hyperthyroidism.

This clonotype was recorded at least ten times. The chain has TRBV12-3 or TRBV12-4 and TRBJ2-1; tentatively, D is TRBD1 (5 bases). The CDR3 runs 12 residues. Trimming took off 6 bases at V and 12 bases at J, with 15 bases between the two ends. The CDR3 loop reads CASRDIALRQFF. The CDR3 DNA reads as TGTGCCAGCAGGGACATAGCTTTGAGGCAGTTCTTC.

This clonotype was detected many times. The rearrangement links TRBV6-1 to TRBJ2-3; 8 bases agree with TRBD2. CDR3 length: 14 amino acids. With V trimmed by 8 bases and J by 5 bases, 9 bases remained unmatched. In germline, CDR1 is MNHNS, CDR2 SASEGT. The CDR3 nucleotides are TGTGCCAGCTCCGGGGGGGTTCGTGAAGATACGCAGTATTTT. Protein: CASSGGVREDTQYF.

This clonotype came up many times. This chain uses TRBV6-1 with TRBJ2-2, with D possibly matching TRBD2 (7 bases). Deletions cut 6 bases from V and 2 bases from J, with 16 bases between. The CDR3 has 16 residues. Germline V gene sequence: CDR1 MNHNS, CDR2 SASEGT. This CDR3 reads CASRPPGGGNTGELFF. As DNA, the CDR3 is TGTGCCAGCAGACCCCCGGGCGGGGGCAACACCGGGGAGCTGTTTTTT.

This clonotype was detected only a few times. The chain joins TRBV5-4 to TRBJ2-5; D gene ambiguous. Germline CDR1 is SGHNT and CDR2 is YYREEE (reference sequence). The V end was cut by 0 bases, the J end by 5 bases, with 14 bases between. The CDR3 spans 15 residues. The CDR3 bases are TGTGCCAGCAGCTTGGGGCTTTCTAAGTGGGAGACCCAGTACTTC. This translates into CASSLGLSKWETQYF.

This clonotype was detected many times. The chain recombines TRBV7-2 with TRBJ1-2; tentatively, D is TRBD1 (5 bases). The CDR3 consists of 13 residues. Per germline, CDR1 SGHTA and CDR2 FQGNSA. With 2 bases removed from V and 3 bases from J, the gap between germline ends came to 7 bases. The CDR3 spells CASSLTRDYGYTF. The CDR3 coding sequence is TGTGCCAGCAGCTTAACCAGGGACTATGGCTACACCTTC. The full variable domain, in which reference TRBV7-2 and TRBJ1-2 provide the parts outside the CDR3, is GAGVSQSPSNKVTEKGKDVELRCDPISGHTALYWYRQSLGQGLEFLIYFQGNSAPDKSGLPSDRFSAERTGGSVSTLTIQRTQQEDSAVYLCASSLTRDYGYTFGSGTRLTVV.

CDR3 loop: CASSYEAGITYEQYF. CDR3 sequence (DNA): TGTGCCAGCAGTTACGAGGCAGGTATTACCTACGAGCAGTACTTC. The gene calls are TRBV6-2 or TRBV6-3 and TRBJ2-7; no clear D gene. The CDR3 has 15 residues. V gave up 2 bases and J gave up 2 bases, with 13 bases separating them. The germline gives CDR1 MNHEY, CDR2 SVGEGT.

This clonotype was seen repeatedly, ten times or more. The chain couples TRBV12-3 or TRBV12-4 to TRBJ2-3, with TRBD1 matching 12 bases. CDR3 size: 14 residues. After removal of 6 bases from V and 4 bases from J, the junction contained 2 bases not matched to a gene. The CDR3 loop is CASRGTGGADTQYF. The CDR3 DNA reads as TGTGCCAGCAGAGGGACAGGGGGCGCAGATACGCAGTATTTT.

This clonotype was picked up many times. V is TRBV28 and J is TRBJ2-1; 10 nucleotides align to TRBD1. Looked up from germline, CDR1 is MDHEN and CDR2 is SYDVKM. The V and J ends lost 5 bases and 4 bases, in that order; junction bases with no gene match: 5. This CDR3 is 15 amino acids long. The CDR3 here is CASSLDRGLYNEQFF. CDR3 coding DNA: TGTGCCAGCAGTCTCGACAGGGGGCTGTACAATGAGCAGTTCTTC.

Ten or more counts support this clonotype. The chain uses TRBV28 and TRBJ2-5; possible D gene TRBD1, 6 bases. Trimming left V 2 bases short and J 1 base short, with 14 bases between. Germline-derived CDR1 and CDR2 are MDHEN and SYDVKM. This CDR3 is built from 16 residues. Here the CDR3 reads CASSLNRGRGQETQYF. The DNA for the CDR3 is TGTGCCAGCAGTTTAAACCGGGGCAGGGGCCAAGAGACCCAGTACTTC.

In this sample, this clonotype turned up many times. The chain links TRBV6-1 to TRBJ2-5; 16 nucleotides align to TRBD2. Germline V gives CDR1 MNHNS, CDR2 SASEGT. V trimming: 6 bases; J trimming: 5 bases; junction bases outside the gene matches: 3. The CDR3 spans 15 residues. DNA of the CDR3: TGTGCCAGCAGGGGACTAGCGGGGGGGCTCGAGACCCAGTACTTC. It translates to CASRGLAGGLETQYF.

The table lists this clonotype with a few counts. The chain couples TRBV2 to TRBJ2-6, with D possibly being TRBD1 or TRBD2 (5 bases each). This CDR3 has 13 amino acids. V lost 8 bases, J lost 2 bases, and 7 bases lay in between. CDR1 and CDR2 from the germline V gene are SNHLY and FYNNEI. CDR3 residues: CASGGTGANVLTF. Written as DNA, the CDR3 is TGTGCCAGCGGGGGAACTGGGGCCAACGTCCTGACTTTC.

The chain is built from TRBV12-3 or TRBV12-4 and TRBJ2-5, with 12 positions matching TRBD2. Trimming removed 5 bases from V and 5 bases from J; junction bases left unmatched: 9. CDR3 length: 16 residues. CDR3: CASSKRLAGDPETQYF. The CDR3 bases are TGTGCCAGCAGTAAAAGACTAGCGGGAGACCCGGAGACCCAGTACTTC.

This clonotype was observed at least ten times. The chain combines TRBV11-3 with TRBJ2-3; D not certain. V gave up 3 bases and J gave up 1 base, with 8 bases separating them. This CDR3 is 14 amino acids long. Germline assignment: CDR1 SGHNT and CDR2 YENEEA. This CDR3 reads CASSLFLGTDTQYF. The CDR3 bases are TGTGCCAGCAGCTTGTTTTTAGGCACAGATACGCAGTATTTT.

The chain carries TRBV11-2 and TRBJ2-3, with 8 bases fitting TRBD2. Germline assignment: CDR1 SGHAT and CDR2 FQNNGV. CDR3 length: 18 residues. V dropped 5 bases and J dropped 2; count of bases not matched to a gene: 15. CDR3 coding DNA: TGTGCCAGCAGCCCCGGCAGGTCGGGAGGGTACTACACAGATACGCAGTATTTT. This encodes CASSPGRSGGYYTDTQYF.

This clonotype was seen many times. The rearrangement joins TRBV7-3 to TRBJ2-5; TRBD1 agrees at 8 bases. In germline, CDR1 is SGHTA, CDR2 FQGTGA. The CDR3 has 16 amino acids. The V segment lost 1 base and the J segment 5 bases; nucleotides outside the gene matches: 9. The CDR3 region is CASSLSVAGGRETQYF. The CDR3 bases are TGTGCCAGCAGCTTAAGTGTGGCAGGGGGCCGGGAGACCCAGTACTTC.

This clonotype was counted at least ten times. CDR3 in amino acids: CASTISAGAYEQYF. CDR3 DNA: TGTGCCAGCACCATTTCAGCAGGGGCATACGAGCAGTACTTC. This chain uses TRBV2 with TRBJ2-7; the D gene is possibly TRBD1 (6 bases). CDR1 and CDR2 from the germline V gene are SNHLY and FYNNEI. The CDR3 runs 14 residues. The V end lost 7 bases, the J end lost 4 bases, and 17 bases lay between the germline ends. Using reference TRBV2 and TRBJ2-7 for the parts outside the CDR3, the full variable domain is EPEVTQTPSHQVTQMGQEVILRCVPISNHLYFYWYRQILGQKVEFLVSFYNNEISEKSEIFDDQFSVERPDGSNFTLKIRSTKLEDSAMYFCASTISAGAYEQYFGPGTRLTVT.

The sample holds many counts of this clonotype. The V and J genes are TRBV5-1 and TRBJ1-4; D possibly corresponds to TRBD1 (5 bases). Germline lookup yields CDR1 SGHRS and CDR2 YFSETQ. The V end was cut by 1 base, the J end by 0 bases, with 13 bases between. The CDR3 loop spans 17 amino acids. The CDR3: CASSLWGDLTTNEKLFF. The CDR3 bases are TGCGCCAGCAGCTTGTGGGGGGACCTAACAACTAATGAAAAACTGTTTTTT.

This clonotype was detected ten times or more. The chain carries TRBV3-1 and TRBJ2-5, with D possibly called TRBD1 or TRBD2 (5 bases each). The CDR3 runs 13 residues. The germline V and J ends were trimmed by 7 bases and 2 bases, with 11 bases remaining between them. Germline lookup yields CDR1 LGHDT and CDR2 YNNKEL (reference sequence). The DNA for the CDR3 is TGTGCCAGCACCTGGGGACGGCAAGAGACCCAGTACTTC. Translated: CASTWGRQETQYF.

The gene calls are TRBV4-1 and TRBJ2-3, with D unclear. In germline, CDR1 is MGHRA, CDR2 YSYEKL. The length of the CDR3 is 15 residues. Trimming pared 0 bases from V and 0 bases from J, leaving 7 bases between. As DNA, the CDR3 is TGCGCCAGCAGCCAAGAACTACGAAGCACAGATACGCAGTATTTT. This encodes CASSQELRSTDTQYF.

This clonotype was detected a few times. The CDR3 region is CASSPLPGTREQYF. The CDR3 coding sequence is TGTGCCAGCAGCCCCCTCCCCGGGACTCGCGAGCAGTACTTC. The chain is built from TRBV5-4 and TRBJ2-7, with D possibly TRBD2 on 6 matching bases. Germline V gives CDR1 SGHNT, CDR2 YYREEE (reference sequence). The CDR3 runs to 14 residues. Trimming stripped 4 bases from V and 6 bases from J, with 17 bases between.

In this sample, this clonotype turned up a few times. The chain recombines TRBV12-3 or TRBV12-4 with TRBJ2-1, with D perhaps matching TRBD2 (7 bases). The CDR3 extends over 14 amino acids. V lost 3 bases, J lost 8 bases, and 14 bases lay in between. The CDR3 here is CASSFGGPWDEQFF. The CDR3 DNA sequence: TGTGCCAGCAGTTTCGGGGGGCCGTGGGATGAGCAGTTCTTC.

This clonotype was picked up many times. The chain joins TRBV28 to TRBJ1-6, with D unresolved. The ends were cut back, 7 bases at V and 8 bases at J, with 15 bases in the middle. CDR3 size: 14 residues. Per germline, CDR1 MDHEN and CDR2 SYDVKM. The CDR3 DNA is TGTGCCAGCAATCCTGGGGTCGGGTATTCACCCCTCCACTTT. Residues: CASNPGVGYSPLHF.

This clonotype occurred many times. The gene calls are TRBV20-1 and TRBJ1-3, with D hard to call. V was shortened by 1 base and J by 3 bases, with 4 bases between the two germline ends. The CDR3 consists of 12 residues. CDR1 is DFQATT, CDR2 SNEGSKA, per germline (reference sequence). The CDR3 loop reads CSARAVGNTIYF. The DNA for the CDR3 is TGCAGTGCTAGAGCAGTTGGAAACACCATATATTTT.

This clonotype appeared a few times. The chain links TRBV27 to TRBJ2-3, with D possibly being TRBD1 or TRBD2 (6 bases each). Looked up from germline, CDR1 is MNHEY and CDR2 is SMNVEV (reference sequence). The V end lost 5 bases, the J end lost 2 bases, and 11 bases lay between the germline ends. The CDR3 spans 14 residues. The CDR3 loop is CASSRGRATDTQYF. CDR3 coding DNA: TGTGCCAGCAGTCGGGGGCGCGCCACAGATACGCAGTATTTT.